This T cell receptor beta chain was documented in a study of blood T cells in healthy people across ages. This clonotype was seen more than once but under ten times. With a J-beta primer mix and a sample-barcoded 5' primer, a second PCR ran roughly 6 to 11 cycles. TCRdb re-called the 5' RACE reads through MiXCR, storing one row per CDR3 protein. The top ten clones hold 13% of a sample with about 670,000 distinct CDR3 sequences, 52% of them seen once. V lost 2 bases and J lost 8; bases outside the gene matches: 12. Germline V gene lookup returns CDR1 GTSNPN and CDR2 SVGIG (reference sequence). The CDR3 length is 15 residues.

The chain uses TRBV30 and TRBJ1-5, with 7 bases that match TRBD1. Sequencing used blood. This TCR was recovered from a woman aged 80 or over in good health. In nucleotides, the CDR3 is TGTGCCTGGAGTAGGCAACAGGGGCGTTGGGAGCCCCAGCATTTT. Protein product: CAWSRQQGRWEPQHF.